This T cell receptor beta chain is drawn from a study of T-cell memory formation after mild COVID-19. 5'RACE with constant-segment primers built TCRalpha and TCRbeta cDNA libraries with UMIs. TCRdb recomputed calls from the 5' RACE reads with MiXCR, one row per CDR3 protein. The profile shows 100,000 to 150,000 distinct CDR3 sequences, 16% of them singletons. A word on this clonotype: Its antigen is as yet unknown.

General study findings and limits: Second-wave clones peaking on day 37 lacked confirmed SARS-CoV-2 specificity.

After removal of 4 bases from V and 5 bases from J, the junction contained 11 bases not matched to a gene. The CDR3 is made up of 16 amino acids. From germline, CDR1 is MNHEY and CDR2 SVGEGT. This receptor was taken from an adult woman who had mild COVID-19 (a few samples of this study predate the infection). Cell type and time point are not known. The sample comprised PBMCs or a T cell subset sorted from them (not recorded which). The rearrangement links TRBV6-2 or TRBV6-3 to TRBJ2-5, with 9 positions matching TRBD2. CDR3 protein: CASSLGLSGGGETQYF. In nucleotides, the CDR3 is TGTGCCAGCAGTTTGGGCCTTAGCGGGGGTGGGGAGACCCAGTACTTC.